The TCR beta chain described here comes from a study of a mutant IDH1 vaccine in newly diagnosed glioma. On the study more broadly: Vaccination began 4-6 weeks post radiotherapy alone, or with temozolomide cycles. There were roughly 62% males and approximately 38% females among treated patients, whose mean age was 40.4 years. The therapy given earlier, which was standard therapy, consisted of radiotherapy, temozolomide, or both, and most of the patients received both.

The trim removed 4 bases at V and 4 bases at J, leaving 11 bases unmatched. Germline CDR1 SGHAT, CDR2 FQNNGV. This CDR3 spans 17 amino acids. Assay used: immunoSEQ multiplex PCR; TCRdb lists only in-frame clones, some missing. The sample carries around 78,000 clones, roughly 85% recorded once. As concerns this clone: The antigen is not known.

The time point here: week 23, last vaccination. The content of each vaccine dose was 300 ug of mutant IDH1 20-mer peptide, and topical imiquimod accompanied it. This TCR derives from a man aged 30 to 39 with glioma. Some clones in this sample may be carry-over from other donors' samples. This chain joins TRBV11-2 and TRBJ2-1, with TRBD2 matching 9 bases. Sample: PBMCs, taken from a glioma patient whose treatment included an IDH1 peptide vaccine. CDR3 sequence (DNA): TGTGCCAGCAGCTCGGGCTTTAGCGGGGGTGGATACAATGAGCAGTTCTTC. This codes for CASSSGFSGGGYNEQFF.